This T cell receptor beta chain was obtained from a study of metastatic and nonmetastatic thyroid tumors. Findings and limits, study-wide: Across blood and tumor, TCR beta diversity in malignant thyroid tumors was reportedly significantly higher than in benign nodules.

TCRdb re-called the PCR reads via MiXCR. The table includes tens of thousands of clones, about 20% detected once. Before thyroid surgery, none of the patients had received any treatment. Germline V lookup: CDR1 DFQATT, CDR2 SNEGSKA (reference sequence). V shed 1 base and J shed 7 bases, with 11 bases lying between them. The CDR3 runs 12 residues. Note on this clone: As yet, its antigen is unknown.

V and J are TRBV20-1 and TRBJ2-7; D ambiguous. The specimen was blood. This TCR was recovered from a female donor with papillary thyroid cancer or a benign thyroid nodule (not recorded which). Some clones in this sample may be carry-over from other donors' samples. The CDR3 region has the DNA TGCAGTGCTAGAGCTTTCTTGGATGAGCAGTACTTC. Its translation is CSARAFLDEQYF.